A selection of T cell receptor beta chains follows, all from one sample in a study of blood T cell repertoires in COVID-19. The method was immunoSEQ multiplex PCR; TCRdb's version includes in-frame clones alone and lacks a portion of them. In the table there are approximately 260,000 clones, 90% of which are singletons. Sequences were obtained from peripheral blood. These receptors were taken from a woman aged 35 to 49 with acute or convalescent COVID-19. The CDR3 runs from the conserved cysteine through the conserved F or W. A D gene is named only where the DNA matches it firmly. Not all rows give a size; the values are once, few, many and, for expanded clones, a class.

DNA: TGTGCCAGCAGCCCACGGGACACTCGGAATGAAAAACTGTTTTTT
CDR3: CASSPRDTRNEKLFF
J: TRBJ1-4
V: TRBV3-1/TRBV3-2
size: once
D: NA

DNA: TGTGCTAGCTACGTGGGGGGGGCCTATGGCTACACCTTC
CDR3: CASYVGGAYGYTF
J: TRBJ1-2
V: TRBV12-5
size: NA
D: NA

DNA: TGTGCCTGGACCCTCACCAGGCTGGCAAGCGGCTACACCTTC
CDR3: CAWTLTRLASGYTF
J: TRBJ1-2
V: TRBV30
size: NA
D: NA

DNA: TGTGCCAGCGGAGCAGGGTACAAGGACACTGAAGCTTTCTTT
CDR3: CASGAGYKDTEAFF
J: TRBJ1-1
V: TRBV6-5
size: NA
D: NA

DNA: TGTGCCAGCAGCCTATCGACAGGGCCCGGGGAGCTGTTTTTT
CDR3: CASSLSTGPGELFF
J: TRBJ2-2
V: TRBV5-5
size: NA
D: TRBD1

DNA: TGCAGCGTTGAAGCTACAGGTTATGGCTACACCTTC
CDR3: CSVEATGYGYTF
J: TRBJ1-2
V: TRBV29-1
size: NA
D: NA

DNA: TGTGCCATCGGGGCAGGGTTAGCTAATGAAAAACTGTTTTTT
CDR3: CAIGAGLANEKLFF
J: TRBJ1-4
V: TRBV10-3
size: NA
D: NA

DNA: TGTGCCAGCAGCCCATCCCACAGGGTAACCTTCTTC
CDR3: CASSPSHRVTFF
J: TRBJ2-1
V: TRBV14
size: few
D: NA

DNA: TGTGCCAGCAGCGTATTCCCCTCTAGCAGTAAAGAGACCCAGTACTTC
CDR3: CASSVFPSSSKETQYF
J: TRBJ2-5
V: TRBV9
size: NA
D: NA

DNA: TGCGCCAGCAGCCCGGACAGGGAGTCCTATAATTCACCCCTCCACTTT
CDR3: CASSPDRESYNSPLHF
J: TRBJ1-6
V: TRBV4-1
size: NA
D: TRBD1

DNA: TGTGCCAGCACCTTGGACAGGGGCCTTGGCTACACCTTC
CDR3: CASTLDRGLGYTF
J: TRBJ1-2
V: TRBV6-5
size: NA
D: TRBD1

DNA: TGTGCCACCTCCGCCCCGGGGGTAGGCACAGATACGCAGTATTTT
CDR3: CATSAPGVGTDTQYF
J: TRBJ2-3
V: TRBV19
size: once
D: NA

DNA: TGCGCCAGCTCCCGGACACCTGAGAACACTGAAGCTTTCTTT
CDR3: CASSRTPENTEAFF
J: TRBJ1-1
V: TRBV5-1
size: NA
D: NA

DNA: TGTGCCACTACGGGACTTATCACAGATACGCAGTATTTT
CDR3: CATTGLITDTQYF
J: TRBJ2-3
V: TRBV24-1
size: NA
D: NA

DNA: TGTGCCAGCAGCCAAGATGGAGACACTGAAGCTTTCTTT
CDR3: CASSQDGDTEAFF
J: TRBJ1-1
V: TRBV3-1/TRBV3-2
size: NA
D: NA

DNA: TGTGCCAGAAGCACCAAACAGGGTTTAGAGCAGTTCTTC
CDR3: CARSTKQGLEQFF
J: TRBJ2-1
V: TRBV5-3
size: few
D: NA

DNA: TGCGCCAGCAGCTTGTCTAGCGGGGGGTTGAACACCGGGGAGCTGTTTTTT
CDR3: CASSLSSGGLNTGELFF
J: TRBJ2-2
V: TRBV5-1
size: NA
D: TRBD2

DNA: TGTGCCAGCTCACCCTACGCGGGGGCTCTTCCTAGCACAGATACGCAGTATTTT
CDR3: CASSPYAGALPSTDTQYF
J: TRBJ2-3
V: TRBV18
size: NA
D: NA